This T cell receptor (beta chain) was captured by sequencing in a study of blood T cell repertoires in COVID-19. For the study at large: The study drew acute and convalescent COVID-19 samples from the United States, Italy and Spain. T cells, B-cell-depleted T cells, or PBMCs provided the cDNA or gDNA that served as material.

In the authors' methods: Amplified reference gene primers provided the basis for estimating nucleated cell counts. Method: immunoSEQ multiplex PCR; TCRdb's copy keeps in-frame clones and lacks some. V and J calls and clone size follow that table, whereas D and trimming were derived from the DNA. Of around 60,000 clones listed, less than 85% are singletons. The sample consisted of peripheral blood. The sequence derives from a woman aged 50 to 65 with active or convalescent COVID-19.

CDR3 residues: CASSSWDTPDSYNSPLHF. The CDR3, as DNA: TGTGCCAGCAGCTCCTGGGACACCCCGGACTCCTATAATTCACCCCTCCACTTT. The chain links TRBV9 to TRBJ1-6; TRBD1 might be the D (6 bases). V lost 4 bases, J lost 0 bases, and 17 bases lay in between. The CDR3 runs 18 residues. Germline V lookup: CDR1 SGDLS, CDR2 YYNGEE.